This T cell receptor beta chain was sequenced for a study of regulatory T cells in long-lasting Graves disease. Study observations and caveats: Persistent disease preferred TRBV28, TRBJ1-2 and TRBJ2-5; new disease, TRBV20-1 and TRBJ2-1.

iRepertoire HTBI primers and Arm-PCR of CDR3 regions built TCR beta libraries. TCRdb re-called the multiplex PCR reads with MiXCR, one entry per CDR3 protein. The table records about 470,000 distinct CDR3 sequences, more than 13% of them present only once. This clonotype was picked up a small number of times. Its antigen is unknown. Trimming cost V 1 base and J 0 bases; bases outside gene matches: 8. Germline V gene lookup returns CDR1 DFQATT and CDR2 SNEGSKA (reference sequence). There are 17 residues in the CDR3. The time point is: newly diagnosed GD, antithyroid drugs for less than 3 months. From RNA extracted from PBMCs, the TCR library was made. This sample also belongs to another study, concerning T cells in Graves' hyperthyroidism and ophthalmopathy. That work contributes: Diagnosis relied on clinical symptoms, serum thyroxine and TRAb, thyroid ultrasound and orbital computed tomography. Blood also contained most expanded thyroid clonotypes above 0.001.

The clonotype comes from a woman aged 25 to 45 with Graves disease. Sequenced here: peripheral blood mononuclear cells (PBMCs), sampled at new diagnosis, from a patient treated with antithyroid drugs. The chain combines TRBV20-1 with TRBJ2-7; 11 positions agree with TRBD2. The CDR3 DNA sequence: TGCAGTGCTAGAGTGGGGCTAGCGGGGGGCAGCTCCTACGAGCAGTACTTC. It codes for CSARVGLAGGSSYEQYF.